The TCR beta chain described here comes from a study of CD8 T cells in Susac syndrome. Germline trimming cut 5 bases from V and 7 bases from J; bases unmatched to any gene: 11. The CDR3 length is 14 residues. Germline CDR1 is SEHNR and CDR2 is FQNEAQ (reference sequence). The RNA input was roughly 0.5 to 1 ug, and it was reverse transcribed with random hexamers. TCRdb independently ran MiXCR on the immunoSEQ multiplex PCR reads; one entry per CDR3 protein. Of about 300,000 distinct CDR3 sequences detected, 80% to 90% appear once; the ten largest clones hold about 0.11%. Sequencing targeted TCR beta in blood CD8+ and CD4+ T cells. Treatment-naive patients with stable or active relapsing-remitting disease served as multiple sclerosis controls. TEMRA cells were FACS-enriched and CD8+ and CD4+ T cells negatively isolated.

The V gene is TRBV7-9, the J gene TRBJ2-7, with 7 bases fitting TRBD2. The sample consisted of CD8+ T cells from PBMCs. The sequence was obtained from a human donor with multiple sclerosis. In DNA, the CDR3 is TGTGCCAGCAGCCTCCGCGGGAGTGCGAGGGAGCAGTACTTC. Its translation: CASSLRGSAREQYF.